The entry below gives a single T cell receptor beta chain sequence along with its context. The data originate from a study of T-cell memory formation after mild COVID-19. Each CDR3 protein gets one entry after TCRdb re-called the 5' RACE reads with MiXCR. The sample includes approximately 300,000 distinct CDR3 sequences, approximately 15% seen only once; the top ten take about a fifth. There are 14 residues in the CDR3. Germline CDR1 ENHRY, CDR2 SYGVKD. The ends were cut back, 0 bases at V and 10 bases at J, with 12 bases in the middle. The material sequenced was PBMCs or a T cell subset sorted from them (not recorded which). V is TRBV10-3 and J is TRBJ1-4; maybe TRBD1 (5 bases). The receptor was isolated from a man aged 18 to 35 who had mild COVID-19 (a few samples of this study predate the infection). Cell type and time point are not known. The CDR3 protein is CAISESWDFGKLFF. CDR3 DNA sequence: TGTGCCATCAGTGAGTCGTGGGACTTCGGAAAACTGTTTTTT.